The following is a T cell receptor (beta chain) sequence with its context. What it binds is not known. The PCR used 60 Vbeta and 13 Jbeta primers. Repertoires were generated with immunoSEQ multiplex PCR, while TCRdb's copy carries only in-frame clones and drops some. The sample shows about 110,000 clones, roughly 74% of them seen only once. These data originate in a study of cytomegalovirus exposure and HLA in healthy donors. Per germline, CDR1 LGHNA and CDR2 YNFKEQ. The CDR3 loop spans 17 amino acids. The J segment lost 6 bases and the V segment lost 1 base, leaving 8 bases of the junction unmatched. Study results and limitations: Earlier findings revealed that most TCR beta V segments proved productive either about 90% or about 30% of the time.

This sequence was found in a woman in her 30s in good health and CMV-seronegative. The chain recombines TRBV4-2 with TRBJ2-7; 14 bases map to TRBD2. The specimen sequenced was PBMCs. CDR3: CASSQGTSGGPQSEQYF. The CDR3 DNA reads as TGTGCCAGCAGCCAAGGGACTAGCGGGGGGCCCCAGTCCGAGCAGTACTTC.